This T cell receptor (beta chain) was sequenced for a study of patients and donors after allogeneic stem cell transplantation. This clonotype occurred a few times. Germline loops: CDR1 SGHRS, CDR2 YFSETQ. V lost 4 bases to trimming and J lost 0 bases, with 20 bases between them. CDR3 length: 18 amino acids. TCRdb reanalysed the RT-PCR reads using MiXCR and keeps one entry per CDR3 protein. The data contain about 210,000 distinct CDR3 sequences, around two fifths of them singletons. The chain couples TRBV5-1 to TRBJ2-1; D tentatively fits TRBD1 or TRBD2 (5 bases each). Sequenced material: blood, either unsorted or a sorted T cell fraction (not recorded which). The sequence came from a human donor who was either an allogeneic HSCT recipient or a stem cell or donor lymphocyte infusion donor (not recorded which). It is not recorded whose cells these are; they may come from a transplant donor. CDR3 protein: CASSHRDGTRYSYNEQFF. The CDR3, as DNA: TGCGCCAGCAGCCACCGGGACGGTACAAGATACTCCTACAATGAGCAGTTCTTC.